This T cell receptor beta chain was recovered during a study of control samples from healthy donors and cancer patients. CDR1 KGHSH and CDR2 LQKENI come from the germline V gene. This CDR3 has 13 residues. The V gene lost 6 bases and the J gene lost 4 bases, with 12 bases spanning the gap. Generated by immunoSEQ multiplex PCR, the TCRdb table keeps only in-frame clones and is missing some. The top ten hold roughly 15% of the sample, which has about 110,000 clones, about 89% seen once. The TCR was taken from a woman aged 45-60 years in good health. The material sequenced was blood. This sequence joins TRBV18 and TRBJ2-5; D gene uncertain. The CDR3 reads CASSVLFRETQYF. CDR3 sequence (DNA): TGTGCCAGCTCCGTCCTCTTCAGAGAGACCCAGTACTTC. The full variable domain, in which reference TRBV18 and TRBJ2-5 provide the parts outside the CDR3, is NAGVMQNPRHLVRRRGQEARLRCSPMKGHSHVYWYRQLPEEGLKFMVYLQKENIIDESGMPKERFSAEFPKEGPSILRIQQVVRGDSAAYFCASSVLFRETQYFGPGTRLLVL.